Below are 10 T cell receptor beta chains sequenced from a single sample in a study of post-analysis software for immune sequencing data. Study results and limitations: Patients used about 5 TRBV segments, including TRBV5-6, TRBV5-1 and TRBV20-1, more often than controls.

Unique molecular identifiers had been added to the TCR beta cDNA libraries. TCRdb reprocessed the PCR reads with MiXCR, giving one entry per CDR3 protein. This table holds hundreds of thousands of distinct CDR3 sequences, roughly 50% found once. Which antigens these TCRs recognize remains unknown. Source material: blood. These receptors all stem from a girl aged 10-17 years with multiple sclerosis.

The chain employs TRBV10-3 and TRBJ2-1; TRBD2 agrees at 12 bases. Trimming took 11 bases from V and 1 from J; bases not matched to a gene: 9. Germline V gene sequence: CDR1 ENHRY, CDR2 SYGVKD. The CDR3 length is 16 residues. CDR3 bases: TGTGCCGCCTCGGGACTAGCGGGTTCGTCCTACAATGAGCAGTTCTTC. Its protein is CAASGLAGSSYNEQFF.

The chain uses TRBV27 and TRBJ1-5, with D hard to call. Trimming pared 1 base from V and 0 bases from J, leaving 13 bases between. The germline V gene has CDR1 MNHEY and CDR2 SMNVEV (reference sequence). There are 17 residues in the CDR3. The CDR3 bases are TGTGCCAGCAGTTTATTCCCCCCGGTCTATAGCAATCAGCCCCAGCATTTT. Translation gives CASSLFPPVYSNQPQHF.

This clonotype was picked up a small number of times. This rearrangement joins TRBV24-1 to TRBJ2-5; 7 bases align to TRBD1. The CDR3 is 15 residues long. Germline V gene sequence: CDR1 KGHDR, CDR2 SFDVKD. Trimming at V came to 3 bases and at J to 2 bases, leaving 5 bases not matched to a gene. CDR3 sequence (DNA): TGTGCCACCAGTGATCGGGCAGGGGGTCAAGAGACCCAGTACTTC. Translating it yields CATSDRAGGQETQYF.

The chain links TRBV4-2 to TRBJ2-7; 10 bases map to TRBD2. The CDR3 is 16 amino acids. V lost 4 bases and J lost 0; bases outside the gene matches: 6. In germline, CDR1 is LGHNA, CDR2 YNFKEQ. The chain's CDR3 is CASSRASGRDSYEQYF. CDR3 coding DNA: TGTGCCAGCAGCCGAGCCAGCGGGAGGGACTCCTACGAGCAGTACTTC.

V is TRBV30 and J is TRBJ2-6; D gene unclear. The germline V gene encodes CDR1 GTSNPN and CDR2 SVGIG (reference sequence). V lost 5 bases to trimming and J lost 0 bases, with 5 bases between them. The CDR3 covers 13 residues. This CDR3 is CAWQDSGANVLTF. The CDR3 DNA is TGTGCCTGGCAAGACTCTGGGGCCAACGTCCTGACTTTC.

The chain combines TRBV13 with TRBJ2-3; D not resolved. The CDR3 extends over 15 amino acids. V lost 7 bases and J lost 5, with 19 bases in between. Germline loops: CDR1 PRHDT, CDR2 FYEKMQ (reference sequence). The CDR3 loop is CASTKEWSGGDTQYF. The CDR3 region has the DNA TGTGCCAGCACCAAAGAGTGGTCAGGCGGAGATACGCAGTATTTT.

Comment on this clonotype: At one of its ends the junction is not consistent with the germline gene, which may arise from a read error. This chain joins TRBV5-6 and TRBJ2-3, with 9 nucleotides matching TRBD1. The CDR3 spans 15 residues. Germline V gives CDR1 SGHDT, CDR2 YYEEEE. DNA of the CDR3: TGTGCCAGCACCTTGTTTGGGACAGGGACAGATACGCAGTATTTT. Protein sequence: CASTLFGTGTDTQYF.

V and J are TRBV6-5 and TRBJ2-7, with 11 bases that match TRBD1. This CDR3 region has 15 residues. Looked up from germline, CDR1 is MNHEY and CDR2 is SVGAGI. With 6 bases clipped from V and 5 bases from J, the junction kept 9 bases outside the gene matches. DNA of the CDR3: TGTGCCAGCAGGCCTCCGGACAGGGGGCTCCACGAGCAGTACTTC. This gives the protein CASRPPDRGLHEQYF.

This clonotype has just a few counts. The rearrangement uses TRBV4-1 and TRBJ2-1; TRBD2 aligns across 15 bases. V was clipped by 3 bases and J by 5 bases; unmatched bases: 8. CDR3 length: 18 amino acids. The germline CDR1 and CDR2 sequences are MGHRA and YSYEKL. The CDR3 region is CASSHPGLAGGVHNEQFF. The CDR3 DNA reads TGCGCCAGCAGCCATCCGGGACTAGCGGGAGGCGTCCACAATGAGCAGTTCTTC.

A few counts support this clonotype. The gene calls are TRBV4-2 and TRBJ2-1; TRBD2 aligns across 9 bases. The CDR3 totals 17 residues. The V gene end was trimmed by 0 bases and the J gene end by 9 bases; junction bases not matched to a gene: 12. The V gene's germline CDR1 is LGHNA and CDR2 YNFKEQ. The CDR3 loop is CASSQDVASGIYREQFF. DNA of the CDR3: TGTGCCAGCAGCCAAGATGTTGCTAGCGGGATATATCGTGAGCAGTTCTTC.